A single sample gave rise to the 7 T cell receptor beta chains below, sequenced in a study of patients and donors after allogeneic stem cell transplantation. TCRdb processed the RT-PCR reads anew with MiXCR; each CDR3 protein has one entry. The sample contains 800,000 to 1,000,000 distinct CDR3 sequences, around 17% of which appear only once. The sample was blood, either unsorted or a sorted T cell fraction (not recorded which). The receptors shown here come from a human donor who was either an allogeneic HSCT recipient or a stem cell or donor lymphocyte infusion donor (not recorded which). It is not recorded whose cells these are; they may come from a transplant donor.

The chain uses TRBV20-1 and TRBJ2-7; D is ambiguous. This CDR3 is built from 14 residues. Germline-derived CDR1 and CDR2 are DFQATT and SNEGSKA (reference sequence). The germline V and J ends were trimmed by 0 bases and 0 bases, with 9 bases remaining between them. In DNA, the CDR3 is TGCAGTGCTAGAGAGGGTCAGCGCTCCTACGAGCAGTACTTC. This gives the protein CSAREGQRSYEQYF.

V is TRBV6-5 and J is TRBJ1-4; 9 bases match TRBD1. The CDR3 is made up of 12 amino acids. With V trimmed by 8 bases and J by 8 bases, 3 bases remained unmatched. CDR1 and CDR2 from the germline V gene are MNHEY and SVGAGI. The CDR3 sequence is CASGGQGEKLFF. As DNA, the CDR3 is TGTGCCAGCGGGGGACAGGGCGAAAAACTGTTTTTT.

The table lists this clonotype with a few counts. The J gene is TRBJ2-7, the V gene TRBV29-1; D possibly uses TRBD1 or TRBD2 (6 bases each). CDR3 size: 15 residues. Germline CDR1 reads SQVTM; CDR2 reads ANQGSEA. Between the trimmed V and J ends, which lost 6 bases and 3 bases, there was a span of 21 bases. The CDR3 here is CSVEATRKGGYEQYF. CDR3 DNA: TGCAGCGTGGAGGCCACCCGCAAGGGGGGCTACGAGCAGTACTTC.

The chain carries TRBV4-1 and TRBJ2-7; 7 bases agree with TRBD1. Germline CDR1 and CDR2: MGHRA and YSYEKL. This CDR3 has 15 amino acids. Trimming cost V 5 bases and J 7 bases; bases outside gene matches: 14. DNA for the CDR3: TGCGCCAGCAGCACGGCCAGGGGGACCTTAAGGGAGCAGTACTTC. This sequence encodes CASSTARGTLREQYF.

This clonotype turned up a few times. The chain has TRBV2 and TRBJ1-3; 8 nucleotides align to TRBD1. Per germline, CDR1 SNHLY and CDR2 FYNNEI. V lost 9 bases and J lost 1; bases outside the gene matches: 14. There are 17 residues in the CDR3. The CDR3 loop is CASSGQELDKSGNTIYF. DNA of the CDR3: TGTGCCAGTTCGGGACAGGAGCTCGATAAATCTGGAAACACCATATATTTT.

This clonotype occurred many times. This chain joins TRBV2 and TRBJ1-2; D perhaps matches TRBD1 (6 bases). Trimming took 5 bases from V and 3 from J, leaving 16 bases between them. The CDR3 sequence is 15 residues long. Germline V gene data show CDR1 as SNHLY and CDR2 as FYNNEI. The chain's CDR3 is CASSWDTKSYYGYTF. The CDR3, as DNA: TGTGCCAGCAGTTGGGACACCAAAAGTTACTATGGCTACACCTTC.

This clonotype showed up just a few times. This chain joins TRBV12-3 or TRBV12-4 and TRBJ2-5; 9 bases map to TRBD1. The length of the CDR3 is 14 residues. Losses at the gene ends were 4 bases for V and 10 bases for J; bases not matched to a gene: 10. The CDR3 reads CASSYGTGSVGQYF. In nucleotides, the CDR3 is TGTGCCAGCAGTTACGGGACAGGGTCCGTGGGCCAGTACTTC.